This T cell receptor beta chain comes out of a study of Ad26.COV2.S vaccination and SARS-CoV-2 variants. Study observations and caveats: The analyses of TCR breadth and depth may have understated the size of total T cell responses. Similar non-spike TCR breadth was seen in vaccine and placebo recipients. Once vaccination had occurred, spike-specific CD8+ and CD4+ T cell responses reportedly showed substantial breadth.

Sequencing was performed with immunoSEQ multiplex PCR; in TCRdb, only in-frame clones are kept and a portion is missing. The table shows roughly 380,000 clones, with around 87% occurring only once. As for treatment: around 19 received Ad26.COV2.S at low or high dose, single or two shots; about five received placebo; per-sample allocation not given. Specimen acquisition occurred on day 63 following the initial vaccine or placebo injection. A Boston adult aged 18-55 years was the donor. CDR3 length: 12 amino acids. Trimming removed 7 bases from V and 5 bases from J, with 10 bases in between. For this clone: Its antigen remains unidentified.

The specimen comprised peripheral blood, sampled in a trial of Ad26.COV2.S vaccine versus placebo. The source of this sequence is a person aged 18-60 years who received the Ad26.COV2.S COVID-19 vaccine or a placebo. The V call is TRBV12-3 or TRBV12-4, the J call TRBJ2-3; D ambiguous. In DNA, the CDR3 is TGTGCCAGCACCCCTTTTCAAGATACGCAGTATTTT. Protein sequence: CASTPFQDTQYF.